Listed below are T cell receptor beta chains from one sample, sequenced in a study of cytomegalovirus exposure and HLA in healthy donors. Some clones are missing from TCRdb's copy, which holds only in-frame ones; the method was immunoSEQ multiplex PCR. The table has 150,000 to 200,000 clones, roughly 71% seen once. The sequenced material came from PBMCs. The receptors stem from a male donor in good health and CMV-seropositive. Both conserved end residues are part of each CDR3.

CAIRLGQGAYEQYF | TRBV10-3
CASSPRSGVYEQYF | TRBV5-4
CASSQGTPGVEWDSPLHF | TRBV14
CACNRGPKYEQYF | TRBV30
CASSWQGGSEAFF | TRBV11-2
CASLRRVLAGGPENEQFF | TRBV2
CASSQEGTGTYEQYF | TRBV4-2
CASSTGPFNYEQYF | TRBV6-1
CASSQTDPGFQSGNTIYF | TRBV4-1
CASSPETGGQPQHF | TRBV18
CASGMTGLTYEQYF | TRBV2
CASSLSILYPASQYF | TRBV27
CASSQMDRAPNSPLHF | TRBV4-3
CASSGHDWGYTF | TRBV25-1
CASSGTGSEQYF | TRBV6-5
CASSLEASGAANTGELFF | TRBV5-1
CASSVAYGGGAGANVLTF | TRBV9
CASSIEGRGGETQYF | TRBV19
CASSLGPGDTQYF | TRBV5-1
CSAAAGTTFTDTQYF | TRBV29-1
CASSAGVNQPQHF | TRBV10-2
CASSSYRGTGELFF | TRBV5-1
CASSATTGLNTEAFF | TRBV19
CASSLSGGQETQYF | TRBV7-3
CASRAGTDYNSPLHF | TRBV2
CACLGRLNTGELFF | TRBV30
CASKDAGGYNEQFF | TRBV2
CASSQGAWAETQYF | TRBV18
CASSTILSKRGNTGELFF | TRBV11-2
CASSLDRGRTEAFF | TRBV27
CASSYSSLSLYGYTF | TRBV6-5
CASLGRVNTEAFF | TRBV5-6